This T cell receptor beta chain is from a study of graft-versus-host responses after intestinal transplantation. Study conclusions and caveats: The recipient marrow held GvH clones, and some of them showed up first in ileum or blood. Peak levels of circulating GvH clones tracked with early post-transplant HvG declines.

The assay was immunoSEQ multiplex PCR, and TCRdb's table has in-frame clones only and misses some. The sample holds roughly 1,800 clones, roughly 37% seen once. Each mixed lymphocyte reaction held 200,000 CFSE-labeled responders and 200,000 irradiated violet-dye-labeled stimulators. The specimen was alloreactive CD8+ T cells from a mixed lymphocyte reaction culture, collected before transplantation. Subset described: CFSE-low proliferating T cells sorted from roughly 6-day pre-transplant mixed lymphocyte reaction (GvH or HvG direction). The sequence was collected from a human patient who was an organ donor for intestinal transplantation.

Written as DNA, the CDR3 is TGCGCCAGCAGCCAAACGACACTAGCGTCCTACGAGCAGTACTTC. Its protein is CASSQTTLASYEQYF. The rearrangement uses TRBV4-3 and TRBJ2-7, with 7 bases matching TRBD2. V dropped 2 bases and J dropped 1; count of bases not matched to a gene: 5. This CDR3 is 15 amino acids long. The germline gives CDR1 LGHNA, CDR2 YSLEER.